The source of this T cell receptor beta chain is a study of blood T cell repertoires in COVID-19 (dated by TCRdb to 2018 to 2021). In the study overall: Collaborator samples came from the United States, Italy and Spain and covered acute and convalescent phases of COVID-19. The sample metadata nearly always contained a de-identified subject ID, COVID-19 status, age in years and sex. The material from the prospective study consisted of cDNA or gDNA derived from T cells, B-cell-depleted T cells, or PBMCs. Samples were obtained from the ongoing ImmuneRACE study (first 160 participants) and from 1,254 subjects provided by 6 global collaborators. The repertoires were released in a freely available public database meant as a resource for research on the immune response to SARS-CoV-2. HLA class I and class II types, where available, came from metadata supplied by the sample provider rather than from assay-based typing. Subjects who had been exposed to COVID-19, were actively infected with it, or had recovered from it provided the deeply sampled blood TCRbeta repertoires that made up the dataset.

Participants in the prospective study were enrolled through a virtual design, were aged roughly 18 to 100 years, and lived in under 25 United States geographic areas. Cohort assignment in the prospective study relied on participant-reported clinical history from a screening survey and a study questionnaire. For ImmuneRACE Cohort 3, a participant was defined as recovered based on two consecutive negative NP/OP PCR tests, clearance by a healthcare professional, or resolution of symptoms. In the prospective study, whole blood, serum and a nasopharyngeal or oropharyngeal swab were collected from each participant by mobile phlebotomists. Participants in the prospective study had the option to provide additional blood draws and questionnaires over a roughly 2-month period. Before DNA extraction, blood samples from the prospective study were shipped at room temperature or frozen. This clone was seen a few times. Its antigen has not been determined. Base qualities are not provided; no much larger clone lies one nucleotide away.

Points the paper makes about the study in general: How much clinical and demographic metadata was included differed by source and by participant, and the metadata was provided uncurated.

V drops 1 base and J drops 2 bases, leaving 8 bases in between. Taken from cysteine to phenylalanine, the CDR3 has 14 residues. Only the CDR3 DNA is retained, 42 bases long and in frame from the first base. From the germline V gene, CDR1 is MGHRA and CDR2 is YSYEKL. TCRbeta CDR3 regions were amplified from genomic DNA using the immunoSEQ Assay, a bias-controlled multiplex PCR. Turning to the authors' computational methods: The number of nucleated cells in each sample was estimated by amplification of reference gene primers within the assay. To quantify the absolute abundance of each unique TCRbeta CDR3 rearrangement, sequence reads were collapsed and filtered. Productive Simpson clonality was computed per sample as the square root of Simpson's diversity index over productive rearrangements. TCRdb retrieved this table from immuneACCESS and kept in-frame rearrangements only. Not all clones are present; in checked studies, unresolved V genes account for under half, and no reason is known for the remainder. The V and J calls and clone size are taken from that table; D and trimming were inferred from the DNA. The sample contains 200,000 to 250,000 clones, more than 80% of them found a single time. The ten largest clones capture 1.8% of the sample.

The sequencing input was PBMCs or T cells enriched from blood (not recorded which). This TCR was recovered from a man aged 55-75 years who had recovered from COVID-19. The V gene is TRBV4-1 and the J gene is TRBJ2-5; the D gene is perhaps TRBD2, from 6 matching bases. The CDR3 sequence is CASSQAGVQETQYF. The DNA reads TGCGCCAGCAGCCAAGCGGGGGTACAAGAGACCCAGTACTTC.